These 19 T cell receptor beta chains were sequenced from one sample in a study of response to subunit inactivated influenza vaccine. TCRdb re-called the RT-PCR reads with MiXCR, one entry per CDR3 protein. The repertoire holds 430,000 or so distinct CDR3 sequences, about 10% seen once, with less than 15% in the top ten. Here the sequenced sample was PBMCs from blood, taken roughly 6 weeks after vaccination. These TCRs come from a man aged 45-60 years who received an inactivated influenza vaccine.

This clonotype was counted many times. The J gene is TRBJ2-1, the V gene TRBV10-3; D possibly corresponds to TRBD1 (8 bases). Germline V gene lookup returns CDR1 ENHRY and CDR2 SYGVKD. V lost 4 bases, J lost 8 bases, and 15 bases lay in between. The CDR3 is 14 residues long. This CDR3 is CAISGTGREDEQFF. CDR3 nucleotide sequence: TGTGCCATCAGTGGGACAGGGAGGGAAGATGAGCAGTTCTTC.

The chain joins TRBV7-9 to TRBJ2-7, with 8 bases identical to TRBD2. This CDR3 has 17 amino acids. Germline V CDR1 and CDR2: SEHNR, FQNEAQ (reference sequence). Trimming removed 5 bases from V and 0 bases from J; junction bases left unmatched: 12. Here the CDR3 reads CASSAWWGLGSSYEQYF. CDR3 DNA: TGTGCCAGCAGCGCTTGGTGGGGACTAGGGAGCTCCTACGAGCAGTACTTC.

Ten or more counts support this clonotype. The rearrangement links TRBV24-1 to TRBJ2-7; 10 bases are shared with TRBD2. Per the germline V gene, CDR1 is KGHDR and CDR2 is SFDVKD. After removal of 12 bases from V and 5 bases from J, the junction contained 24 bases not matched to a gene. CDR3 length: 18 amino acids. The CDR3 DNA reads TGTGCCCCGATCTGGGCAGGGGGCAGCCTAGCGGGAGACCACGAGCAGTACTTC. Translation: CAPIWAGGSLAGDHEQYF.

This clonotype turned up a few times. The chain combines TRBV21-1 with TRBJ2-2; the DNA was not used to check the table's D call, TRBD1. TRBV21-1 is described as a pseudogene. This CDR3 is built from 17 residues. This CDR3 is CASSKTYRGGCTGELFF. In DNA form, the CDR3 reads TGTGCCAGCAGCAAAACCTACCGAGGGGGCTGCACCGGGGAGCTGTTTTTT.

This clonotype was recorded at least ten times. The rearrangement uses TRBV11-2 and TRBJ2-1, with 7 bases that match TRBD1. Looked up from germline, CDR1 is SGHAT and CDR2 is FQNNGV. Losses at the gene ends were 5 bases for V and 7 bases for J; bases not matched to a gene: 11. There are 15 residues in the CDR3. CDR3 region: CASSPSPGQRNEQFF. CDR3 nucleotide sequence: TGTGCCAGCAGCCCGTCCCCGGGACAGAGGAATGAGCAGTTCTTC. Based on the CDR3 plus reference TRBV11-2 and TRBJ2-1, the full variable domain is EAGVAQSPRYKIIEKRQSVAFWCNPISGHATLYWYQQILGQGPKLLIQFQNNGVVDDSQLPKDRFSAERLKGVDSTLKIQPAKLEDSAVYLCASSPSPGQRNEQFFGPGTRLTVL.

This sequence joins TRBV5-6 and TRBJ1-2; 7 nucleotides line up with TRBD1. The CDR3 has 14 amino acids. J gave up 4 bases and V 6 bases, and 9 bases lay outside the gene matches. Germline V gene sequence: CDR1 SGHDT, CDR2 YYEEEE. The CDR3 is CASIEDRRSYGYTF. CDR3 DNA: TGTGCCAGCATCGAGGACAGGCGCTCCTATGGCTACACCTTC.

This clonotype has only one observation. The chain joins TRBV3-1 to TRBJ2-1; TRBD1 is a possible D gene (6 bases). Trimming stripped 6 bases from V and 7 bases from J, with 16 bases between. The CDR3 covers 14 residues. Germline-derived CDR1 and CDR2 are LGHDT and YNNKEL (reference sequence). DNA for the CDR3: TGTGCCAGCAGTTGGACAGATCTAGGAAATGAGCAGTTCTTC. This sequence encodes CASSWTDLGNEQFF.

The table lists this clonotype with a few counts. V is TRBV27 and J is TRBJ1-3; D unresolved. This CDR3 is built from 14 residues. Germline V CDR1 and CDR2: MNHEY, SMNVEV (reference sequence). V dropped 0 bases and J dropped 10 bases, with 13 bases sitting between them. The CDR3 region has the DNA TGTGCCAGCAGTTTATCCCCTCTCGATGGGACCATATATTTT. Its translation: CASSLSPLDGTIYF.

The V gene is TRBV15, the J gene TRBJ2-7; D perhaps matches TRBD1 (6 bases). V was shortened by 0 bases and J by 3 bases, with 12 bases between the two germline ends. CDR3 length equals 15 residues. Germline CDR1 is LNHNV and CDR2 is YYDKDF (reference sequence). CDR3 sequence (DNA): TGTGCCACCAGCAGAGATTTGACAGGCAACTACGAGCAGTACTTC. Its translation is CATSRDLTGNYEQYF.

This clonotype appeared many times. The chain couples TRBV29-1 to TRBJ2-3, with a tentative D call TRBD1 (6 bases). The length of the CDR3 is 14 residues. The V end lost 2 bases, the J end lost 4 bases, and 13 bases lay between the germline ends. CDR1 is SQVTM and CDR2 is ANQGSEA in the germline V gene. Here the CDR3 reads CSVETGSRADTQYF. CDR3 coding DNA: TGCAGCGTTGAAACAGGGTCCAGGGCAGATACGCAGTATTTT.

The rearrangement joins TRBV5-1 to TRBJ2-2; 7 nucleotides agree with TRBD2. Germline CDR1 and CDR2: SGHRS and YFSETQ. The junction had 5 bases not matched to a gene; V was cut back by 2 bases and J by 4 bases. The CDR3 length is 15 residues. In DNA, the CDR3 is TGCGCCAGCAGCTTTTCAGCGGGAAGCACCGGGGAGCTGTTTTTT. Protein sequence: CASSFSAGSTGELFF.

This clonotype was detected only a few times. The CDR3 nucleotides read TGTGCCAGCAGTTTGCGAGGGCCTGAAGCTTTCTTT. This encodes CASSLRGPEAFF. V gene TRBV28 combines with J gene TRBJ1-1; D ambiguous. Germline values: CDR1 MDHEN, CDR2 SYDVKM. The CDR3 length is 12 residues. V was cut by 3 bases and J by 6 bases, with 8 bases left in between.

The genes are TRBV9 and TRBJ2-5; maybe TRBD2 (5 bases). The CDR3 totals 15 residues. Deletions cut 0 bases from V and 5 bases from J, with 14 bases between. Germline CDR1 SGDLS, CDR2 YYNGEE. The DNA of the CDR3 is TGTGCCAGCAGCGTAGATCCGGGATACGGCGAGACCCAGTACTTC. It is translated as CASSVDPGYGETQYF.

This clonotype appeared a few times. V gene TRBV28 combines with J gene TRBJ2-7, with D maybe TRBD1 (6 bases). Deletions cut 4 bases from V and 5 bases from J, with 18 bases between. Germline CDR1 is MDHEN and CDR2 is SYDVKM. The CDR3 runs to 15 residues. DNA for the CDR3: TGTGCCAGCAGTTCCCTGAGCAGGGGCATCGACGAGCAGTACTTC. Translation: CASSSLSRGIDEQYF.

This clonotype came up many times. V gene TRBV4-2 combines with J gene TRBJ2-7; tentative D call: TRBD2 (6 bases). V dropped 4 bases and J dropped 3 bases, with 16 bases sitting between them. The germline gives CDR1 LGHNA, CDR2 YNFKEQ. The CDR3 loop spans 15 amino acids. The CDR3 sequence is CASSPGGTDGYEQYF. CDR3 coding DNA: TGTGCCAGCAGCCCAGGAGGGACGGACGGCTACGAGCAGTACTTC.

This clonotype was picked up many times. This rearrangement joins TRBV12-3 or TRBV12-4 to TRBJ2-7, with D possibly matching TRBD1 (6 bases). Between the trimmed V and J ends, which lost 6 bases and 4 bases, there was a span of 19 bases. The CDR3 is 15 amino acids. CDR3 amino acids: CASSVYIGQGYEQYF. The CDR3 DNA is TGTGCCAGCAGCGTTTATATCGGGCAGGGGTACGAGCAGTACTTC.

This clonotype was observed a few times. The chain couples TRBV7-9 to TRBJ1-1; D perhaps matches TRBD1 (5 bases). Germline loops: CDR1 SEHNR, CDR2 FQNEAQ (reference sequence). The CDR3 is 12 amino acids. The V and J ends lost 4 bases and 8 bases respectively, with 11 bases between them. The CDR3 DNA sequence: TGTGCCAGCAGCTGGGGGACGGCAGAAGCTTTCTTT. This encodes CASSWGTAEAFF.

This clonotype was seen a handful of times. The chain links TRBV20-1 to TRBJ1-6; TRBD1 might be the D (5 bases). The V end lost 0 bases, the J end lost 7 bases, and 10 bases lay between the germline ends. The CDR3 covers 14 residues. The germline V gene has CDR1 DFQATT and CDR2 SNEGSKA (reference sequence). CDR3: CSARDGTANSPLHF. In DNA, the CDR3 is TGCAGTGCTAGAGATGGGACCGCGAATTCACCCCTCCACTTT.

This clonotype was detected a few times. The V call is TRBV4-3, the J call TRBJ2-7; the match to TRBD1 covers 7 bases. This CDR3 has 15 residues. V trimming: 1 base; J trimming: 2 bases; junction bases outside the gene matches: 5. Germline assignment: CDR1 LGHNA and CDR2 YSLEER. The CDR3 DNA reads as TGCGCCAGCAGCCAAGGGTACAGGGGAACCTACGAGCAGTACTTC. This codes for CASSQGYRGTYEQYF.